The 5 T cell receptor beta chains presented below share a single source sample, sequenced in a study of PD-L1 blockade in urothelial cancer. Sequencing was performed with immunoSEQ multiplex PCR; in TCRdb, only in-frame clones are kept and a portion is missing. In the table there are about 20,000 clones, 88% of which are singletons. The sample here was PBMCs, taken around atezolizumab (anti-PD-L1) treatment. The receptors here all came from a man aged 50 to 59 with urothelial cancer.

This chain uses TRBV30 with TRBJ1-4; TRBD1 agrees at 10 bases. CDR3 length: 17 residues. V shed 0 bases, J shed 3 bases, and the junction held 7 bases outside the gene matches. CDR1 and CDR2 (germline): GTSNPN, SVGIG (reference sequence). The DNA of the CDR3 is TGTGCCTGGAGTGTACCGGGACAGGGGAGAGCTAATGAAAAACTGTTTTTT. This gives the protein CAWSVPGQGRANEKLFF.

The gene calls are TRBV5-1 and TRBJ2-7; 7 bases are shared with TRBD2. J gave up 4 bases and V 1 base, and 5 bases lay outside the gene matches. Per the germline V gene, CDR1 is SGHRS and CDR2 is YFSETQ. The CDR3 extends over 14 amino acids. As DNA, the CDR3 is TGCGCCAGCAGCTTGAATGTGGGAGGGTACGAGCAGTACTTC. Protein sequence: CASSLNVGGYEQYF.

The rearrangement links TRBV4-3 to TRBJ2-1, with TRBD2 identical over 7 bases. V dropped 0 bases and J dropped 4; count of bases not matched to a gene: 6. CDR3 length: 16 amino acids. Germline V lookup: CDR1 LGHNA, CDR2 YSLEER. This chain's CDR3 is CASSQDGGSLYNEQFF. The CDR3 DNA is TGCGCCAGCAGCCAAGATGGCGGGAGTTTGTACAATGAGCAGTTCTTC.

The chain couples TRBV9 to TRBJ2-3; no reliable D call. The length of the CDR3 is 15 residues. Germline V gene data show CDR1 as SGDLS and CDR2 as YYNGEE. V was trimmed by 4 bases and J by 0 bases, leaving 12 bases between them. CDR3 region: CASSPPSLSTDTQYF. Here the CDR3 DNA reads TGTGCCAGCAGCCCCCCTTCCCTTAGCACAGATACGCAGTATTTT.

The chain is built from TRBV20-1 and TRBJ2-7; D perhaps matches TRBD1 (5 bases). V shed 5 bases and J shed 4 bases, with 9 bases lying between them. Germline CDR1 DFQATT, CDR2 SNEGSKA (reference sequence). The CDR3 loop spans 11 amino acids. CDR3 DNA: TGCAGTGCTGCGACAGAGTACGAGCAGTACTTC. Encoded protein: CSAATEYEQYF.